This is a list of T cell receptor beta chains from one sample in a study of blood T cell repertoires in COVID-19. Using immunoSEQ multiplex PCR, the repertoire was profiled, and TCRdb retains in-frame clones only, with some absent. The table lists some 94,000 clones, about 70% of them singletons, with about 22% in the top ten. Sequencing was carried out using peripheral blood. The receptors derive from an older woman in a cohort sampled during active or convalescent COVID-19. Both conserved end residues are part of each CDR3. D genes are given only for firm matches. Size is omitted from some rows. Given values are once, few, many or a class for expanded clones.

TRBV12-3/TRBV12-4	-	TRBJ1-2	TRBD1	CASGYRGAYGYTF	TGTGCCAGCGGTTACAGGGGGGCCTATGGCTACACCTTC
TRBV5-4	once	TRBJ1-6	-	CASSVPGVAYNSPLHF	TGTGCCAGCAGCGTTCCAGGGGTTGCCTATAATTCACCCCTCCACTTT
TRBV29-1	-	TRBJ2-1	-	CSVKRENYNEQFF	TGCAGCGTTAAAAGGGAGAATTACAATGAGCAGTTCTTC
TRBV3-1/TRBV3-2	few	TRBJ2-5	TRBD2	CASSQERLAGQETQYF	TGTGCCAGCAGCCAAGAAAGGCTAGCGGGTCAAGAGACCCAGTACTTC
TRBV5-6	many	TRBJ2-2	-	CASSPTLAMHGELFF	TGTGCCAGCAGCCCGACTTTAGCGATGCACGGGGAGCTGTTTTTT
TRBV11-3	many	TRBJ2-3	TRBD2	CASSLVAGDTDTQYF	TGTGCCAGCAGCTTAGTCGCGGGGGACACAGATACGCAGTATTTT
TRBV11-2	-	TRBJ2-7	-	CASSAPPAREQYF	TGTGCCAGCAGCGCTCCTCCAGCGCGCGAGCAGTACTTC
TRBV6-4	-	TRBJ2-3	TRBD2	CASSDTAGDTQYF	TGTGCCAGCAGTGACACAGCGGGGGATACGCAGTATTTT
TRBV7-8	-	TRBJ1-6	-	CASSLVFGGSYNSPLHF	TGTGCCAGCAGCTTAGTATTCGGGGGCTCCTATAATTCACCCCTCCACTTT
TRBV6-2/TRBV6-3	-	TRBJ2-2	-	CASSQRQRAGELFF	TGTGCCAGCAGTCAACGACAGCGAGCCGGGGAGCTGTTTTTT
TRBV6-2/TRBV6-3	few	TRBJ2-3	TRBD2	CASSSQRGGQDTQYF	TGTGCCAGCAGCAGCCAGCGGGGGGGCCAAGATACGCAGTATTTT
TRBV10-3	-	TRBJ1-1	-	CAISSGVGNTEAFF	TGTGCCATCAGCTCAGGGGTAGGGAACACTGAAGCTTTCTTT
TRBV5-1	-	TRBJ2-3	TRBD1	CASSLGDSKTDTQYF	TGCGCCAGCAGCTTGGGGGACAGTAAAACGGATACGCAGTATTTT
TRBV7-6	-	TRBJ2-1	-	CASSSLPRAAHNEQFF	TGTGCCAGCAGCTCGCTCCCCAGGGCGGCCCACAATGAGCAGTTCTTC
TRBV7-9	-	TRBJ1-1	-	CASSLKTGLNTEAFF	TGTGCCAGCAGCCTAAAGACAGGCTTGAACACTGAAGCTTTCTTT
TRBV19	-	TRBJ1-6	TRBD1	CASRDRNNSPLHF	TGTGCCAGCCGGGACAGGAATAATTCACCCCTCCACTTT
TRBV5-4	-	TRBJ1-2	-	CASSLGRVTGGYGYTF	TGTGCCAGCAGCTTGGGGCGGGTAACGGGTGGCTATGGCTACACCTTC
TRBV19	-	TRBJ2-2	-	CASSILGPNTGELFF	TGTGCCAGTAGTATTCTGGGCCCCAACACCGGGGAGCTGTTTTTT
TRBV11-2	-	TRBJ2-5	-	CASSSQGYQETQYF	TGTGCCAGCAGCTCGCAGGGTTACCAAGAGACCCAGTACTTC